This TCR beta chain was identified in a study of cytomegalovirus exposure and HLA in healthy donors. This CDR3 is built from 16 residues. Germline V CDR1 and CDR2: LNHDA, SQIVND (reference sequence). The V gene end was trimmed by 7 bases and the J gene end by 1 base; junction bases not matched to a gene: 10. 13 Jbeta primers and 60 Vbeta primers were used for the PCR. Method: immunoSEQ multiplex PCR; TCRdb's copy keeps in-frame clones and lacks some. The sample holds 93,000 or so clones; roughly 66% are singletons and the top ten take roughly 3.3%. This clone was recorded once. The receptor was derived from a woman in her fifties or sixties in good health and CMV-seronegative. What was sequenced was PBMCs. The chain uses TRBV19 and TRBJ1-1; 9 nucleotides align to TRBD1. CDR3 DNA: TGTGCCAGTATCCCGGGACAGGGTTTTGCGAACACTGAAGCTTTCTTT. Encoded protein: CASIPGQGFANTEAFF.